The following is a T cell receptor beta chain sequence with its context. The data were produced by immunoSEQ multiplex PCR, yet TCRdb's version contains in-frame clones alone and is incomplete. The repertoire consists of roughly 370,000 clones, with around nine tenths occurring once and the leading ten covering approximately 10%. Cohort 3 recovery required two negative PCRs, clearance, or symptom resolution. The data originate from a study of blood T cell repertoires in COVID-19. On the study more broadly: PBMCs, B-cell-depleted T cells, or T cells provided the cDNA or gDNA that made up the material.

The sequenced sample was PBMCs or T cells enriched from blood (not recorded which). The source of this sequence is a woman between 45 and 60 years old who had recovered from COVID-19.

The CDR3 sequence: CASSVGTGYEQYF. CDR3 nucleotides: TGTGCCAGCAGTGTCGGGACAGGCTACGAGCAGTACTTC. The gene calls are TRBV3-1 (or the pseudogene TRBV3-2) and TRBJ2-7; 8 bases are shared with TRBD1. This CDR3 is built from 13 residues. J was trimmed by 3 bases and V by 6 bases; bases with no gene match: 4. Germline V gene lookup returns CDR1 LGHDT and CDR2 YNNKEL (reference sequence).